What follows describes a single TCR beta chain. The CDR3 is made up of 15 amino acids. Germline V gene lookup returns CDR1 LGHNA and CDR2 YSLEER. V was clipped by 0 bases and J by 3 bases, with 9 bases between them. The treatment was: randomized to nivolumab then ipilimumab (arm A) or the reverse (arm B). From thawed PBMCs, live CD3+CD8+ cells negative for CD19 and CD56 were sorted. This entry is derived from a study of sequential checkpoint blockade in melanoma. In the study overall: After both sequences, patients received maintenance nivolumab.

Only in-frame clones appear in the TCRdb table, and some are missing; sequencing was by immunoSEQ multiplex PCR. The data hold 10,000 to 13,000 clones, with roughly 69% observed a single time. The TCR originated in a human donor with melanoma. J is TRBJ1-5 and V is TRBV4-3, with a weak D call TRBD1 (6 bases). Here the sequenced sample was CD8+ T cells sorted from blood (inferred from file names), taken from a patient given nivolumab and ipilimumab in sequence. The CDR3 sequence: CASSQDWTDNQPQHF. The CDR3 nucleotides read TGCGCCAGCAGCCAAGATTGGACAGACAATCAGCCCCAGCATTTT.